This T cell receptor (beta chain) emerged from a study of blood T cell repertoires in COVID-19. Study summary: From the United States, Italy and Spain came samples of acute and convalescent COVID-19. Sources were T cells, B-cell-depleted T cells, or PBMCs; the material itself was cDNA or gDNA.

Original handling: Reference gene primers were amplified, and this amplification served to estimate nucleated cell counts. The method was immunoSEQ multiplex PCR; TCRdb's version includes in-frame clones alone and lacks a portion of them. V, J and clone size reflect that table, while D and trimming were determined from the DNA. The data hold about 55,000 clones, with 86% observed a single time. The origin of this receptor is a man older than 75 with acute or convalescent COVID-19. Sequences were obtained from peripheral blood.

The CDR3 loop reads CASSQDIATNEKLFF. CDR3 sequence (DNA): TGTGCCAGCAGCCAAGACATTGCAACTAATGAAAAACTGTTTTTT. V gene TRBV3-1 (or the pseudogene TRBV3-2) combines with J gene TRBJ1-4; D unresolved. The germline V and J ends were trimmed by 0 bases and 0 bases, with 5 bases remaining between them. The CDR3 totals 15 residues. Per the germline V gene, CDR1 is LGHDT and CDR2 is YNNKEL (reference sequence).